This is a list of T cell receptor beta chains from one sample in a study of post-analysis software for immune sequencing data. TCRdb independently ran MiXCR on the PCR reads; one entry per CDR3 protein. This table holds roughly 400,000 distinct CDR3 sequences, approximately 42% found once. The sequenced sample was blood. These receptors were collected from a girl aged 2-10 years with multiple sclerosis. Each CDR3 is given with its conserved first and last residue. The D gene is left open where the match is weak. Only some rows state a clone size, as once, few, many or a class for expanded clones.

v_call	j_call	clone_size	d_call	cdr3_nt	cdr3_aa
TRBV7-2	TRBJ2-3	-	TRBD2	TGTGCCAGCAGCTTAGGTTTACTAGCGGGACGCACAGATACGCAGTATTTT	CASSLGLLAGRTDTQYF
TRBV29-1	TRBJ2-1	-	-	TGCAGCGTTGAAAGTCTAACGGAGAGCTCCTACAATGAGCAGTTCTTC	CSVESLTESSYNEQFF
TRBV29-1	TRBJ2-7	-	TRBD1	TGCAGCGTTGAAGGACCGGGACAGACTACCTACGAGCAGTACTTC	CSVEGPGQTTYEQYF
TRBV20-1	TRBJ2-1	-	-	TGCAGTGGTGAGCGCAGAGGACAGCCCTCCTACAATGAGCAGTTCTTC	CSGERRGQPSYNEQFF
TRBV7-2	TRBJ2-4	-	-	TGTGCCAGCAGCCCCCGAAGGGGTCTACTAGCCAAAAACATTCAGTACTTC	CASSPRRGLLAKNIQYF
TRBV7-2	TRBJ2-7	-	-	TGTGCCAGCAGCTTAGGGTGGCCGGGCTCCTACGAGCAGTACTTC	CASSLGWPGSYEQYF
TRBV3-1	TRBJ2-3	once	TRBD2	TGTGCCAGCAGCCAAGCGACGGGGGGGGAGAATACGCAGTATTTT	CASSQATGGENTQYF
TRBV27	TRBJ1-2	-	-	TGTGCCAGCAGTCGATCCACACAGAGGACCTATGGCTACACCTTC	CASSRSTQRTYGYTF
TRBV6-5	TRBJ2-1	few	TRBD2	TGTGCCAGCAGTTTCCTAGCGGGGGGGCCTCGGAATGAGCAGTTCTTC	CASSFLAGGPRNEQFF
TRBV27	TRBJ2-7	-	TRBD2	TGTGCCAGCAGTACCCATCGGGACTACAATGAGCAGTACTTC	CASSTHRDYNEQYF
TRBV5-1	TRBJ2-3	-	TRBD1	TGCGCCAGCAGCGTGCAGGGGAACCAGGGGGCAGATACGCAGTATTTT	CASSVQGNQGADTQYF
TRBV9	TRBJ1-2	few	-	TGTGCCAGCAGCGTAGGTAACAGGAGGGGCTATGGCTACACCTTC	CASSVGNRRGYGYTF
TRBV20-1	TRBJ1-5	many	-	TGCAGTGCTAGAGATCTGGCTAATCAGCCCCAGCATTTT	CSARDLANQPQHF
TRBV7-9	TRBJ2-1	few	-	TGTGCCAGCAGCTTAGGAGGCACAGTCCCCTACAATGAGCAGTTCTTC	CASSLGGTVPYNEQFF
TRBV2	TRBJ2-5	-	-	TGTGCCAGCAGTGATTTGACAGTTTTCGGGGAGACCCAGTACTTC	CASSDLTVFGETQYF
TRBV12-3/TRBV12-4	TRBJ1-5	-	-	TGTGCCAGCAGTTTGGGGGCATTTCAGCCCCAGCATTTT	CASSLGAFQPQHF
TRBV18	TRBJ1-1	-	-	TGTGCCAGCTCACCACCATCTACTTACGGAAATGAAGCTTTCTTT	CASSPPSTYGNEAFF
TRBV6-5	TRBJ2-1	-	TRBD2	TGTGCCAGCAGGACCTTAGCGGGAGGGCTCTACAATGAGCAGTTCTTC	CASRTLAGGLYNEQFF
TRBV4-1	TRBJ1-2	once	TRBD1	TGCGCCAGCAGCCAAGCTACAGGGGCAAGTTTCTATGGCTACACCTTC	CASSQATGASFYGYTF
TRBV14	TRBJ2-1	-	-	TGTGCCAGCAGCCCACAATGGACCGAATACAATGAGCAGTTCTTC	CASSPQWTEYNEQFF
TRBV7-9	TRBJ1-6	-	TRBD1	TGTGCCAGCAGCTTAGGACAGGGGGCCGGTTCACCCCTCCACTTT	CASSLGQGAGSPLHF
TRBV5-1	TRBJ1-1	-	-	TGCGCCAGCAGTCAGGACGGAGGGGCCCGTTTAGGTGAAGCTTTCTTT	CASSQDGGARLGEAFF
TRBV20-1	TRBJ2-5	few	TRBD2	TGCAGTGCTAGAAAGGGGACTAGCGGGAGTGGAGAGACCCAGTACTTC	CSARKGTSGSGETQYF
TRBV3-1	TRBJ1-2	-	-	TGTGCCAGCAGCCAAGTAAGAACGCGGGGCTACACCTTC	CASSQVRTRGYTF
TRBV4-2	TRBJ2-1	-	TRBD2	TGTGCCAGCAGCCAATACGGGACTAGCGAGTACAATGAGCAGTTCTTC	CASSQYGTSEYNEQFF
TRBV3-1	TRBJ2-3	-	-	TGTGCCAGCAGCCAAGACGTTATTAGCGAAGATACGCAGTATTTT	CASSQDVISEDTQYF
TRBV3-1	TRBJ2-1	-	-	TGTGCCAGCAGCCCGCAGGGACTCCGTGTGGGGCAGTTCTTC	CASSPQGLRVGQFF
TRBV18	TRBJ2-5	many	TRBD1	TGTGCCAGCTCACCTTCGGGACAGGGTGAGACCCAGTACTTC	CASSPSGQGETQYF
TRBV20-1	TRBJ1-5	few	-	TGCAGTGCTAGAGACCACGAATTTACCAATCAGCCCCAGCATTTT	CSARDHEFTNQPQHF
TRBV7-9	TRBJ1-2	once	-	TGTGCCAGCAGCTTCGGAGAGGGCTACACCTTC	CASSFGEGYTF